The T cell receptor (beta chain) described here comes from a study of T cells after posttransplantation cyclophosphamide. Sequencing used immunoSEQ multiplex PCR; TCRdb keeps in-frame clones, though not all of them. The sample was found to contain 41,000 or so clones, and every one recurs. This clone was recorded many times. The target antigen is unknown. This related bone marrow graft donor gave peripheral blood on the day of marrow donation. General observations from the study: Recipient CMV seropositivity and CMV reactivation strongly tracked TRB clonality. Donor CD8+ memory clones often dominated recipient blood repertoires at later times. Tissue-infiltrating T cells from skin or gut overlapped little with blood T cells.

Sequenced material: PBMCs. The receptor comes from a man between 25 and 39 years old in good health and a related stem cell transplant donor.

In DNA form, the CDR3 reads TGTGCCAGCAGCGGGACAGCGTTGAACACTGAAGCTTTCTTT. As protein: CASSGTALNTEAFF. The chain recombines TRBV9 with TRBJ1-1; perhaps TRBD1 as D (6 bases). The CDR3 loop spans 14 amino acids. Trimming left V 3 bases short and J 0 bases short, with 9 bases between. Germline CDR1 SGDLS, CDR2 YYNGEE.